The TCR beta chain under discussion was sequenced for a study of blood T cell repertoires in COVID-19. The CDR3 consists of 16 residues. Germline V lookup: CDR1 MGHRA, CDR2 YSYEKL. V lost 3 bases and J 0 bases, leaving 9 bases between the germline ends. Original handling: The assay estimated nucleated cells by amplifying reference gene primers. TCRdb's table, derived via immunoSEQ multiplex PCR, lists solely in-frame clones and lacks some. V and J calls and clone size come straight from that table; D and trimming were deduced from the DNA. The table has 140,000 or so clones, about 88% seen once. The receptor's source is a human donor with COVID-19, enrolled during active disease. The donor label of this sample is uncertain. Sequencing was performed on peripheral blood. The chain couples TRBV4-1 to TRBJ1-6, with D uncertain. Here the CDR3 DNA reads TGCGCCAGCAGCCAGGAGCCTAGCTCCTATAATTCACCCCTCCACTTT. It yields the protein CASSQEPSSYNSPLHF.